These 2 T cell receptor beta chains came from one sample sequenced in a study of blood T cell repertoires in COVID-19. The method was immunoSEQ multiplex PCR; TCRdb's version includes in-frame clones alone and lacks a portion of them. The sample has fewer than 200,000 clones, about 83% seen once. Material for sequencing was peripheral blood. These TCRs come from a man aged 35-49 years who had recovered from COVID-19.

V and J are TRBV7-2 and TRBJ1-2, with 7 bases identical to TRBD1. The trim removed 8 bases at V and 3 bases at J, leaving 9 bases unmatched. The CDR3 consists of 14 residues. The germline gives CDR1 SGHTA, CDR2 FQGNSA. The CDR3 protein is CASLRGDSYYGYTF. Here the CDR3 DNA reads TGTGCCAGCCTGCGGGGGGACAGTTACTATGGCTACACCTTC.

The chain has TRBV29-1 and TRBJ2-7; TRBD1 is a possible D gene (6 bases). V was trimmed by 6 bases and J by 3 bases, leaving 12 bases between them. Germline CDR1 reads SQVTM; CDR2 reads ANQGSEA. The CDR3 extends over 12 amino acids. The chain's CDR3 is CSVQGIDYEQYF. In DNA, the CDR3 is TGCAGCGTCCAGGGGATCGACTACGAGCAGTACTTC.